The 13 T cell receptor beta chains below come from one sample, sequenced in a study of blood T cell repertoires in COVID-19. TCRdb's copy holds only in-frame clones and misses some; the assay was immunoSEQ multiplex PCR. The table lists about 13,000 clones, approximately 90% of them singletons. The sequencing input was peripheral blood. Receptors originate from a human donor in a cohort sampled during active COVID-19.

The rearrangement joins TRBV7-3 to TRBJ2-3, with TRBD1 as a possible D gene (6 bases). The V gene lost 5 bases and the J gene lost 8 bases, with 14 bases spanning the gap. Germline V CDR1 and CDR2: SGHTA, FQGTGA. The CDR3 runs to 13 residues. Here the CDR3 DNA reads TGTGCCAGCAGCCCCCCTACGGACAGTACGCAGTATTTT. Amino acid sequence: CASSPPTDSTQYF.

The sample holds one count of this clone. V and J are TRBV3-1 (or the pseudogene TRBV3-2) and TRBJ2-1; TRBD2 matches 8 bases. The CDR3 sequence is 15 residues long. Germline V gene lookup returns CDR1 LGHDT and CDR2 YNNKEL (reference sequence). The J segment lost 10 bases and the V segment lost 2 bases, leaving 10 bases of the junction unmatched. Here the CDR3 DNA reads TGTGCCAGCAGCCAAAGCGGGGGCCTTACAGAGGAGCAGTTCTTC. Its protein is CASSQSGGLTEEQFF.

The chain links TRBV2 to TRBJ1-5; a possible D gene is TRBD1 (5 bases). V was cut by 7 bases and J by 0 bases, with 19 bases left in between. CDR1 and CDR2 from the germline V gene are SNHLY and FYNNEI. CDR3 length: 17 residues. CDR3: CASMGGEGYYSNQPQHF. The CDR3, as DNA: TGTGCCAGCATGGGAGGCGAGGGGTACTATAGCAATCAGCCCCAGCATTTT.

The chain joins TRBV29-1 to TRBJ2-2, with 12 bases fitting TRBD1. With V trimmed by 2 bases and J by 8 bases, 9 bases remained unmatched. This CDR3 has 16 residues. CDR1 SQVTM and CDR2 ANQGSEA come from the germline V gene. The CDR3 reads CSVELGQGASVGELFF. The DNA for the CDR3 is TGCAGCGTTGAACTGGGACAGGGGGCTTCGGTGGGGGAGCTGTTTTTT.

The rearrangement links TRBV14 to TRBJ2-1; 14 bases fit TRBD2. The germline gives CDR1 SGHDN, CDR2 FVKESK. This CDR3 has 18 amino acids. Germline trimming cut 4 bases from V and 5 bases from J; bases unmatched to any gene: 10. The CDR3 reads CASSRPGLAGARNNEQFF. Written as DNA, the CDR3 is TGTGCCAGCAGCCGGCCGGGACTAGCGGGGGCCCGAAACAATGAGCAGTTCTTC.

CDR3 nucleotide sequence: TGTGCCAGCAGCTTAGAGAAGCCTAGCGGGGGGTACACCGGGGAGCTGTTTTTT. Its protein is CASSLEKPSGGYTGELFF. This chain uses TRBV7-6 with TRBJ2-2; 11 bases line up with TRBD2. Germline V gene sequence: CDR1 SGHVS, CDR2 FNYEAQ. The CDR3 sequence is 18 residues long. Losses at the gene ends were 1 base for V and 3 bases for J; bases not matched to a gene: 7.

This clone was counted a single time. J is TRBJ2-2 and V is TRBV13, with D possibly being TRBD1 (5 bases). Per the germline V gene, CDR1 is PRHDT and CDR2 is FYEKMQ (reference sequence). V lost 5 bases to trimming and J lost 2 bases, with 12 bases between them. The CDR3 consists of 15 residues. The CDR3 sequence: CASSPRQINTGELFF. CDR3 DNA: TGTGCCAGCAGCCCCAGACAGATAAACACCGGGGAGCTGTTTTTT.

The chain couples TRBV24-1 to TRBJ2-2, with TRBD1 matching 8 bases. The V and J ends lost 2 bases and 3 bases, in that order; junction bases with no gene match: 7. CDR3 length equals 17 residues. Germline loops: CDR1 KGHDR, CDR2 SFDVKD. CDR3 sequence (DNA): TGTGCCACCAGTGATTCCCCGGACAGGGTGGACACCGGGGAGCTGTTTTTT. This gives the protein CATSDSPDRVDTGELFF.

The chain has TRBV4-1 and TRBJ2-3; D is undetermined. The CDR3 has 16 amino acids. The V gene lost 1 base and the J gene lost 5 bases, with 16 bases spanning the gap. CDR1 and CDR2 from the germline V gene are MGHRA and YSYEKL. In nucleotides, the CDR3 is TGCGCCAGCAGCCAAGTCGTTGCCCAAACGGGAGATACGCAGTATTTT. It is translated as CASSQVVAQTGDTQYF.

This clone was observed a few times. This chain joins TRBV7-9 and TRBJ2-2, with 9 bases matching TRBD1. The CDR3 is made up of 15 amino acids. CDR1 and CDR2 from the germline V gene are SEHNR and FQNEAQ (reference sequence). V shed 1 base, J shed 3 bases, and the junction held 0 bases outside the gene matches. The DNA of the CDR3 is TGTGCCAGCAGCTTAGGGACAGGGGACACCGGGGAGCTGTTTTTT. Its translation is CASSLGTGDTGELFF.

This chain joins TRBV7-2 and TRBJ1-3; D is perhaps TRBD1 (5 bases). Trimming shortened V by 10 bases and J by 0 bases, and 16 bases separated the two germline ends. This CDR3 region has 15 residues. Germline CDR1 reads SGHTA; CDR2 reads FQGNSA. DNA for the CDR3: TGTGCCACCCTCCGGGCCGGGGGCTCTGGAAACACCATATATTTT. Protein sequence: CATLRAGGSGNTIYF. Drawing the rest from reference TRBV7-2 and TRBJ1-3, the complete variable domain is GAGVSQSPSNKVTEKGKDVELRCDPISGHTALYWYRQSLGQGLEFLIYFQGNSAPDKSGLPSDRFSAERTGGSVSTLTIQRTQQEDSAVYLCATLRAGGSGNTIYFGEGSWLTVV.

The rearrangement joins TRBV29-1 to TRBJ2-1; 10 nucleotides line up with TRBD2. The CDR3 spans 16 residues. Germline trimming cut 0 bases from V and 3 bases from J; bases unmatched to any gene: 5. CDR1 is SQVTM and CDR2 is ANQGSEA in the germline V gene. The CDR3 region is CSVEDTSGIDYNEQFF. CDR3 DNA sequence: TGCAGCGTTGAAGATACTAGCGGGATCGACTACAATGAGCAGTTCTTC.

V and J are TRBV7-2 and TRBJ2-3; D not resolved. This CDR3 is 12 amino acids long. Germline loops: CDR1 SGHTA, CDR2 FQGNSA. Trimming pared 5 bases from V and 6 bases from J, leaving 9 bases between. CDR3 amino acids: CASSGSPDTQYF. In DNA, the CDR3 is TGTGCCAGCAGCGGTAGCCCTGATACGCAGTATTTT. The full variable domain, with the rest looked up from reference TRBV7-2 and TRBJ2-3, is GAGVSQSPSNKVTEKGKDVELRCDPISGHTALYWYRQSLGQGLEFLIYFQGNSAPDKSGLPSDRFSAERTGGSVSTLTIQRTQQEDSAVYLCASSGSPDTQYFGPGTRLTVL.